What follows are 32 T cell receptor beta chains derived from one specimen sequenced in a study of blood T cell repertoires in COVID-19. Only in-frame clones appear in the TCRdb table, and some are missing; sequencing was by immunoSEQ multiplex PCR. The table lists approximately 150,000 clones, roughly 84% of them singletons. Source material: peripheral blood. The source of these receptors is a man in his forties or fifties with acute or convalescent COVID-19.

The chain has TRBV25-1 and TRBJ2-3; D is perhaps TRBD2 (6 bases). V lost 4 bases and J lost 6, with 14 bases in between. Germline CDR1 MGHDK, CDR2 SYGVNS. This CDR3 contains 14 residues. The CDR3 protein is CASSGLGAPDTQYF. The CDR3, as DNA: TGTGCCAGCAGTGGACTAGGAGCACCCGATACGCAGTATTTT.

This chain connects TRBV5-8 to TRBJ2-3; D is possibly TRBD2 (5 bases). Germline CDR1 SGHTS, CDR2 YDEGEE. V lost 0 bases and J lost 10, with 9 bases in between. The CDR3 is made up of 12 amino acids. In nucleotides, the CDR3 is TGTGCCAGCAGCTTGGTTCGGGAAGCGCAGTATTTT. Its protein product is CASSLVREAQYF. The whole variable domain, filled in from reference TRBV5-8 and TRBJ2-3, reads EAGVTQSPTHLIKTRGQQATLRCSPISGHTSVYWYQQALGLGLQFLLWYDEGEERNRGNFPPRFSGRQFPNYSSELNVNALELEDSALYLCASSLVREAQYFGPGTRLTVL.

J is TRBJ2-1 and V is TRBV4-2; 9 nucleotides agree with TRBD2. With V trimmed by 0 bases and J by 4 bases, 7 bases remained unmatched. Germline assignment: CDR1 LGHNA and CDR2 YNFKEQ. The CDR3 is 17 amino acids. The CDR3 loop reads CASSQEWSLAGYNEQFF. CDR3 bases: TGTGCCAGCAGCCAAGAATGGAGTCTAGCGGGGTACAATGAGCAGTTCTTC.

This CDR3 is CASSEDRGRPGYTF. DNA of the CDR3: TGTGCCAGCAGTGAAGACAGGGGGCGACCTGGCTACACCTTC. The chain has TRBV6-1 and TRBJ1-2; TRBD1 aligns across 9 bases. The V gene's germline CDR1 is MNHNS and CDR2 SASEGT. Trimming cost V 1 base and J 7 bases; bases outside gene matches: 4. CDR3 length: 14 residues.

This sequence joins TRBV28 and TRBJ1-1; D unclear. This CDR3 region has 14 residues. V was pared by 4 bases and J by 3 bases, with 12 bases between. Germline assignment: CDR1 MDHEN and CDR2 SYDVKM. For the CDR3, the DNA is TGTGCCAGCAGTTCCCCGGGTACCTACACTGAAGCTTTCTTT. It translates to CASSSPGTYTEAFF. Complete variable domain (other parts from reference TRBV28 and TRBJ1-1): DVKVTQSSRYLVKRTGEKVFLECVQDMDHENMFWYRQDPGLGLRLIYFSYDVKMKEKGDIPEGYSVSREKKERFSLILESASTNQTSMYLCASSSPGTYTEAFFGQGTRLTVV.

The chain is built from TRBV6-6 and TRBJ2-1; 7 nucleotides match TRBD1. The ends lost 5 bases at V and 1 base at J; junction bases unmatched: 8. Per the germline V gene, CDR1 is MNHNY and CDR2 is SVGAGI (reference sequence). The CDR3 contains 16 residues. The CDR3 DNA is TGTGCCAGCAGTCTAGGGGGCCCTGGGTCCTACAATGAGCAGTTCTTC. It yields the protein CASSLGGPGSYNEQFF.

On this clone: Other DNA sequences in the same sample also yield this CDR3. V gene TRBV6-5 combines with J gene TRBJ1-1; tentative D call: TRBD1 (5 bases). The V and J ends lost 4 bases and 1 base respectively, with 10 bases between them. The germline V gene has CDR1 MNHEY and CDR2 SVGAGI. The CDR3 consists of 14 residues. In DNA, the CDR3 is TGTGCCAGCAGTTCACCGACAGCGAACACTGAAGCTTTCTTT. This gives the protein CASSSPTANTEAFF.

The V and J genes are TRBV29-1 and TRBJ1-6; 9 positions match TRBD1. Germline values: CDR1 SQVTM, CDR2 ANQGSEA. The CDR3 is made up of 14 amino acids. J lost 6 bases, V lost 5 bases, and 5 bases had no gene match. The CDR3 is CSVRQGQGNSPLHF. The CDR3 region has the DNA TGCAGCGTTCGGCAGGGACAGGGTAATTCACCCCTCCACTTT.

This rearrangement joins TRBV28 to TRBJ2-2; 10 bases align to TRBD1. Germline trimming cut 5 bases from V and 7 bases from J; bases unmatched to any gene: 16. Germline V gene data show CDR1 as MDHEN and CDR2 as SYDVKM. The CDR3 contains 18 residues. In nucleotides, the CDR3 is TGTGCCAGCAGTCTCGGCCCTTCTCGGACAGGGGGATTCGGGGAGCTGTTTTTT. As protein: CASSLGPSRTGGFGELFF.

The J gene is TRBJ2-7, the V gene TRBV5-4; D possibly corresponds to TRBD2 (6 bases). CDR1 and CDR2 from the germline V gene are SGHNT and YYREEE (reference sequence). CDR3 length equals 13 residues. With 4 bases removed from V and 2 bases from J, the gap between germline ends came to 10 bases. The DNA of the CDR3 is TGTGCCAGCAGCGGGGAGGCCACCTACGAGCAGTACTTC. It is translated as CASSGEATYEQYF.

The rearrangement uses TRBV30 and TRBJ1-1, with 7 bases lining up with TRBD1. The V segment lost 6 bases and the J segment 6 bases; nucleotides outside the gene matches: 10. There are 13 residues in the CDR3. CDR1 and CDR2 (germline): GTSNPN, SVGIG (reference sequence). This chain's CDR3 is CACPSRGLAEAFF. The CDR3 region has the DNA TGTGCCTGCCCCTCGAGGGGGCTTGCTGAAGCTTTCTTT.

V is TRBV9 and J is TRBJ2-2; 9 bases line up with TRBD1. CDR1 is SGDLS, CDR2 YYNGEE, per germline. This CDR3 spans 16 amino acids. V trimming: 3 bases; J trimming: 3 bases; junction bases outside the gene matches: 6. The CDR3 coding sequence is TGTGCCAGCAGCGCTACAGGGGGCGCGGACACCGGGGAGCTGTTTTTT. This translates into CASSATGGADTGELFF.

The CDR3 DNA follows: TGTGCCATCAGTGAAAGCGCGGGCTCTGGAAACACCATATATTTT. It codes for CAISESAGSGNTIYF. This chain links TRBV10-3 with TRBJ1-3, with D hard to call. CDR3 length: 15 residues. The germline gives CDR1 ENHRY, CDR2 SYGVKD. The germline V and J ends were trimmed by 3 bases and 0 bases, with 9 bases remaining between them.

This clone was counted only a few times. The chain links TRBV29-1 to TRBJ1-1; 10 bases line up with TRBD1. The CDR3 has 13 residues. Trimming took 7 bases from V and 5 from J; bases not matched to a gene: 7. Germline lookup yields CDR1 SQVTM and CDR2 ANQGSEA. The chain's CDR3 is CSGKTGGRTEAFF. CDR3 in DNA: TGCAGCGGAAAGACAGGGGGCCGGACTGAAGCTTTCTTT.

CDR3 nucleotides: TGTGCCACCAGCAGACGGACAGGTATTAGCAATCAGCCCCAGCATTTT. Translation gives CATSRRTGISNQPQHF. V gene TRBV15 combines with J gene TRBJ1-5, with 7 bases matching TRBD1. V shed 2 bases and J 0 bases; nucleotides not matched to a gene: 4. Germline CDR1 is LNHNV and CDR2 is YYDKDF (reference sequence). The CDR3 extends over 16 amino acids.

The rearrangement joins TRBV4-1 to TRBJ1-5, with a weak D call TRBD1 (6 bases). The CDR3 covers 15 residues. The germline V and J ends were trimmed by 0 bases and 6 bases, with 12 bases remaining between them. Per the germline V gene, CDR1 is MGHRA and CDR2 is YSYEKL. CDR3 bases: TGCGCCAGCAGCCAAGATACAGGGTTGAGTCAGCCCCAGCATTTT. It encodes CASSQDTGLSQPQHF.

This clone was seen a single time. The V gene is TRBV5-1, the J gene TRBJ1-1; a possible D gene is TRBD1 (5 bases). CDR3 length: 16 amino acids. Germline CDR1 and CDR2: SGHRS and YFSETQ. Trimming pared 2 bases from V and 1 base from J, leaving 15 bases between. The CDR3 DNA reads as TGCGCCAGCAGCTTAAGCGTAAGGGGCTCGAACACTGAAGCTTTCTTT. Translating gives CASSLSVRGSNTEAFF. Full variable domain (remainder filled in from reference TRBV5-1 and TRBJ1-1): KAGVTQTPRYLIKTRGQQVTLSCSPISGHRSVSWYQQTPGQGLQFLFEYFSETQRNKGNFPGRFSGRQFSNSRSEMNVSTLELGDSALYLCASSLSVRGSNTEAFFGQGTRLTVV.

The chain links TRBV2 to TRBJ2-7, with 7 bases that match TRBD1. CDR3 length equals 14 residues. V lost 6 bases, J lost 2 bases, and 7 bases stayed unmatched. Germline V gene data show CDR1 as SNHLY and CDR2 as FYNNEI. The CDR3 loop reads CASSPGQSPYEQYF. In DNA form, the CDR3 reads TGTGCCAGCAGCCCGGGACAGAGTCCCTACGAGCAGTACTTC.

This chain links TRBV15 with TRBJ1-2; 7 bases fit TRBD1. CDR3 length equals 17 residues. V lost 0 bases and J lost 4; bases outside the gene matches: 11. Germline V gene lookup returns CDR1 LNHNV and CDR2 YYDKDF (reference sequence). The CDR3 DNA reads as TGTGCCACCAGCAGAGATGAGTTTGGCAGGGGGGTCTATGGCTACACCTTC. As protein: CATSRDEFGRGVYGYTF.

The J gene is TRBJ2-2, the V gene TRBV7-3; 8 nucleotides agree with TRBD2. V gave up 6 bases and J gave up 3 bases; unmatched junction bases: 9. This CDR3 comprises 16 residues. CDR1 is SGHTA, CDR2 FQGTGA, per germline. The chain's CDR3 is CASSPTGGAYTGELFF. The CDR3 DNA reads as TGTGCCAGCAGTCCCACCGGGGGGGCCTACACCGGGGAGCTGTTTTTT.

This clone was counted a few times. V and J are TRBV29-1 and TRBJ1-6; 7 bases fit TRBD1. CDR1 SQVTM and CDR2 ANQGSEA come from the germline V gene. The CDR3 contains 15 residues. Losses at the gene ends were 6 bases for V and 8 bases for J; bases not matched to a gene: 13. This CDR3 reads CSVQTGQLGDSPLHF. The CDR3 DNA sequence: TGCAGCGTGCAGACGGGACAGCTTGGAGATTCACCCCTCCACTTT. The variable domain in full, completed from reference TRBV29-1 and TRBJ1-6, reads SAVISQKPSRDICQRGTSLTIQCQVDSQVTMMFWYRQQPGQSLTLIATANQGSEATYESGFVIDKFPISRPNLTFSTLTVSNMSPEDSSIYLCSVQTGQLGDSPLHFGNGTRLTVT.

This clone has just one count. This rearrangement joins TRBV7-2 to TRBJ1-5; D may be TRBD1 (5 bases). Trimming left V 1 base short and J 2 bases short, with 9 bases between. Germline V gene sequence: CDR1 SGHTA, CDR2 FQGNSA. The CDR3 has 15 amino acids. The CDR3: CASSLEARGNQPQHF. The DNA for the CDR3 is TGTGCCAGCAGCTTAGAGGCCAGGGGCAATCAGCCCCAGCATTTT.

Turning to this clone: Other nucleotide sequences from this sample produce the same CDR3. The chain joins TRBV19 to TRBJ1-1, with 7 nucleotides matching TRBD1. In germline, CDR1 is LNHDA, CDR2 SQIVND (reference sequence). V shed 5 bases and J 2 bases; nucleotides not matched to a gene: 2. The CDR3 has 13 amino acids. CDR3 sequence: CASSWTGNTEAFF. In DNA, the CDR3 is TGTGCCAGTAGTTGGACAGGAAACACTGAAGCTTTCTTT.

The chain joins TRBV5-1 to TRBJ2-7; D gene uncertain. Trimming left V 2 bases short and J 2 bases short, with 11 bases between. CDR1 is SGHRS and CDR2 is YFSETQ in the germline V gene. The CDR3 consists of 14 residues. CDR3 region: CASSFRGGAYEQYF. The CDR3 nucleotides are TGCGCCAGCAGCTTCAGAGGCGGAGCCTACGAGCAGTACTTC.

The rearrangement links TRBV7-8 to TRBJ2-3, with D possibly matching TRBD2 (7 bases). Germline V gives CDR1 SGHVS, CDR2 FQNEAQ. The V end was cut by 2 bases, the J end by 5 bases, with 14 bases between. This CDR3 spans 15 amino acids. This chain's CDR3 is CASSLMGGALDTQYF. CDR3 in DNA: TGTGCCAGCAGCTTAATGGGGGGGGCCCTAGATACGCAGTATTTT.

The rearrangement joins TRBV7-2 to TRBJ1-2, with D perhaps TRBD1 (5 bases). Trimming left V 1 base short and J 8 bases short, with 17 bases between. The length of the CDR3 is 15 residues. CDR1 and CDR2 from the germline V gene are SGHTA and FQGNSA. This chain's CDR3 is CASSLDFQTVRGYTF. As DNA, the CDR3 is TGTGCCAGCAGCTTAGATTTCCAGACAGTCCGGGGCTACACCTTC.

The rearrangement links TRBV6-5 to TRBJ2-3; 8 bases agree with TRBD2. V lost 8 bases to trimming and J lost 2 bases; unmatched junction nucleotides: 6. Germline V gene lookup returns CDR1 MNHEY and CDR2 SVGAGI. The CDR3 runs 14 residues. The CDR3 protein is CASRAGVFTDTQYF. The DNA of the CDR3 is TGTGCCAGCCGAGCGGGGGTGTTCACAGATACGCAGTATTTT.

Only a few counts were recorded for this clone. This chain links TRBV20-1 with TRBJ2-5, with D possibly TRBD2 on 6 matching bases. Germline CDR1 is DFQATT and CDR2 is SNEGSKA (reference sequence). V was clipped by 7 bases and J by 7 bases, with 7 bases between them. This CDR3 has 9 amino acids. The CDR3: CSVGGTQYF. The CDR3 region has the DNA TGCAGTGTGGGGGGGACCCAGTACTTC.

The chain is built from TRBV9 and TRBJ2-5; a weak D match, TRBD2 (5 bases). This CDR3 comprises 15 residues. Germline V gene lookup returns CDR1 SGDLS and CDR2 YYNGEE. Trimming took 6 bases from V and 2 from J, leaving 17 bases between them. The CDR3 here is CASILTREGQETQYF. In nucleotides, the CDR3 is TGTGCCAGCATCCTAACGCGAGAGGGTCAAGAGACCCAGTACTTC.

The chain joins TRBV7-2 to TRBJ2-1; 7 nucleotides align to TRBD1. With V trimmed by 3 bases and J by 15 bases, 8 bases remained unmatched. The CDR3 loop spans 12 amino acids. CDR1 and CDR2 (germline): SGHTA, FQGNSA. CDR3 nucleotide sequence: TGTGCCAGCAGCTTTACAGGGGACGAACGGTTCTTC. Its translation: CASSFTGDERFF.

The J gene is TRBJ1-2, the V gene TRBV5-4; D possibly corresponds to TRBD1 (5 bases). Trimming cost V 0 bases and J 0 bases, with 12 bases left between them. The CDR3 is made up of 16 amino acids. Germline V gene data show CDR1 as SGHNT and CDR2 as YYREEE (reference sequence). The CDR3 DNA sequence: TGTGCCAGCAGCTTGGCCTCTGGGGGGGCTAACTATGGCTACACCTTC. It translates to CASSLASGGANYGYTF. The variable domain in full, with the rest retrieved from reference TRBV5-4 and TRBJ1-2, is ETGVTQSPTHLIKTRGQQVTLRCSSQSGHNTVSWYQQALGQGPQFIFQYYREEENGRGNFPPRFSGLQFPNYSSELNVNALELDDSALYLCASSLASGGANYGYTFGSGTRLTVV.

V and J are TRBV7-9 and TRBJ2-3, with TRBD2 matching over 13 bases. The germline CDR1 and CDR2 sequences are SEHNR and FQNEAQ (reference sequence). The CDR3 covers 16 residues. Losses at the gene ends were 5 bases for V and 8 bases for J; bases not matched to a gene: 10. CDR3 protein: CASSLGTSGVGGTQYF. The CDR3 DNA sequence: TGTGCCAGCAGCCTCGGGACTAGCGGGGTTGGTGGTACGCAGTATTTT.